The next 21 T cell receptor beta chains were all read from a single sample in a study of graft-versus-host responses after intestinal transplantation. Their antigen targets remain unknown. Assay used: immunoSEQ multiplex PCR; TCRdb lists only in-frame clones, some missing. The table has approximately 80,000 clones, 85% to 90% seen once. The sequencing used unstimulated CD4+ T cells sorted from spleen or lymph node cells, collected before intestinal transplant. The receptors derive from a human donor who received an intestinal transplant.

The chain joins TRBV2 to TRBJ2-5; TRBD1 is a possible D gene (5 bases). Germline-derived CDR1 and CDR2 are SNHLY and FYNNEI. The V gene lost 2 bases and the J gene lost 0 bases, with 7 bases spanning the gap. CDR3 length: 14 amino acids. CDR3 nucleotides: TGTGCCAGCAGTGAAAGACAGTACCAAGAGACCCAGTACTTC. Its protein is CASSERQYQETQYF.

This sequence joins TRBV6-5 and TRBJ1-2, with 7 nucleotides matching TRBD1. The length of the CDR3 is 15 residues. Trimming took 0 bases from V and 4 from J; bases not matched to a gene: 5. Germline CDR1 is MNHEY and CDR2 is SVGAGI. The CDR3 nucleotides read TGTGCCAGCAGTTACTCAGGTAGACAGGGCTATGGCTACACCTTC. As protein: CASSYSGRQGYGYTF.

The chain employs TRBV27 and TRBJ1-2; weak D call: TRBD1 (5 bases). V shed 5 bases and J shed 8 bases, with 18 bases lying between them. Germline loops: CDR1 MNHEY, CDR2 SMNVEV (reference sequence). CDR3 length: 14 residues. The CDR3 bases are TGTGCCAGCAGTCCCACCCAGGGAAAGGGCGGCTACACCTTC. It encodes CASSPTQGKGGYTF.

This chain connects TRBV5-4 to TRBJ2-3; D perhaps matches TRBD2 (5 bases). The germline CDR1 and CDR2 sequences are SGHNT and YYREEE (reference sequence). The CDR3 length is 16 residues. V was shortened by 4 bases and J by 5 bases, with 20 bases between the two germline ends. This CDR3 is CASSPAKQIGGDTQYF. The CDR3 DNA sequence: TGTGCCAGCAGCCCGGCGAAGCAGATAGGAGGAGATACGCAGTATTTT.

The CDR3 reads CASLRTGFKNEQFF. DNA of the CDR3: TGTGCCAGCCTAAGGACAGGTTTTAAAAATGAGCAGTTCTTC. This rearrangement joins TRBV25-1 to TRBJ2-1, with 7 bases matching TRBD1. Germline assignment: CDR1 MGHDK and CDR2 SYGVNS. The trim removed 8 bases at V and 7 bases at J, leaving 11 bases unmatched. This CDR3 is built from 14 residues.

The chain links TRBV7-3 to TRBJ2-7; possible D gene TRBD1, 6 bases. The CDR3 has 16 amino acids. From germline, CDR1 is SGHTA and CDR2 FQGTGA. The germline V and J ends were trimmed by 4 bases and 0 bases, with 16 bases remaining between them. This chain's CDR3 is CASSSRRTASSYEQYF. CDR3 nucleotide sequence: TGTGCCAGCAGCTCAAGAAGGACAGCCAGCTCCTACGAGCAGTACTTC.

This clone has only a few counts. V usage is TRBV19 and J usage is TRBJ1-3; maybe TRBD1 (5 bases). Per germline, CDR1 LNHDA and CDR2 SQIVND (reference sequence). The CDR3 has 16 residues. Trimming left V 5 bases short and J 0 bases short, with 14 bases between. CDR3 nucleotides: TGTGCCAGTAGTCCATTGGACATTTACTCTGGAAACACCATATATTTT. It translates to CASSPLDIYSGNTIYF.

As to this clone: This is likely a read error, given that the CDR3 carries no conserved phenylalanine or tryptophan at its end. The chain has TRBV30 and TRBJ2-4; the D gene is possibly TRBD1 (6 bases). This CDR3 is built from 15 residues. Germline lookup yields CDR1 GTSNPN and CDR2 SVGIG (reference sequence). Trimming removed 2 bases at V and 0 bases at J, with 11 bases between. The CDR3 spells CAWSNGQLAKNIQYL. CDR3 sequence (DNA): TGTGCCTGGAGTAATGGACAGCTAGCCAAAAACATTCAGTACCTC.

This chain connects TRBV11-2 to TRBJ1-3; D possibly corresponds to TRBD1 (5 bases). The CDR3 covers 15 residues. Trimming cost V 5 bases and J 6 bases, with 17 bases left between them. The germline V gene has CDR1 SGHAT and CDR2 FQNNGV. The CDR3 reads CASSPGTLAVNTIYF. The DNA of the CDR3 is TGTGCCAGCAGCCCCGGGACTCTCGCAGTAAACACCATATATTTT.

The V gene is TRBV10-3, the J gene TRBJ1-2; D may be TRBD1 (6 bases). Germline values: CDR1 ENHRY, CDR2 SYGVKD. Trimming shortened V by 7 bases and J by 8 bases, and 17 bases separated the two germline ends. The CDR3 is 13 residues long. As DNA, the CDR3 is TGTGCCATCAAGGAGGCGGGGGGCTCCGGCTACACCTTC. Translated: CAIKEAGGSGYTF.

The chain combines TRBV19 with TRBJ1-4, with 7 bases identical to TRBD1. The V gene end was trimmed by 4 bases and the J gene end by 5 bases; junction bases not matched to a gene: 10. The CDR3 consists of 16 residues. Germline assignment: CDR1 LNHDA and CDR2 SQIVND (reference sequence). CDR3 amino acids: CASSNEDRRANEKLFF. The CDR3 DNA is TGTGCCAGTAGTAACGAGGACAGGCGAGCAAATGAAAAACTGTTTTTT.

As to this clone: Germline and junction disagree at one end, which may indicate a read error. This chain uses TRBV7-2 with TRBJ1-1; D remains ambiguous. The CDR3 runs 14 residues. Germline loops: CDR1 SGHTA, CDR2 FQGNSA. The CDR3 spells CASRLAGPPAGAFF. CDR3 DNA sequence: TGTGCCAGCAGATTAGCTGGGCCCCCGGCAGGAGCTTTCTTT. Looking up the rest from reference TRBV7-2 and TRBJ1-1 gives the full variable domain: GAGVSQSPSNKVTEKGKDVELRCDPISGHTALYWYRQSLGQGLEFLIYFQGNSAPDKSGLPSDRFSAERTGGSVSTLTIQRTQQEDSAVYLCASRLAGPPAGAFFGQGTRLTVV.

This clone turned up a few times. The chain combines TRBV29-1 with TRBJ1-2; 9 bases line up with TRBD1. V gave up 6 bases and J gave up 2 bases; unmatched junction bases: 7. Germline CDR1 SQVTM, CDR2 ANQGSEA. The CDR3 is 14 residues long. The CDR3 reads CSVLRTGVNYGYTF. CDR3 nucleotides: TGCAGCGTGCTTCGGACAGGGGTAAACTATGGCTACACCTTC.

CDR3 nucleotides: TGTGCCAGCAGCGTAGTGGTAAGCGGTCCGGGTACGCAGTATTTT. Its translation is CASSVVVSGPGTQYF. This sequence joins TRBV9 and TRBJ2-3, with D possibly matching TRBD2 (5 bases). This CDR3 comprises 15 residues. V was trimmed by 0 bases and J by 8 bases, leaving 16 bases between them. In germline, CDR1 is SGDLS, CDR2 YYNGEE.

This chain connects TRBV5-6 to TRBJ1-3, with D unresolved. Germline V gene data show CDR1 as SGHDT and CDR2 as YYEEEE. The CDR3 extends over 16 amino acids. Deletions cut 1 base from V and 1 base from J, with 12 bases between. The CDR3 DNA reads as TGTGCCAGCAGCTTGTATCGGGGAGCATCTGGAAACACCATATATTTT. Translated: CASSLYRGASGNTIYF.

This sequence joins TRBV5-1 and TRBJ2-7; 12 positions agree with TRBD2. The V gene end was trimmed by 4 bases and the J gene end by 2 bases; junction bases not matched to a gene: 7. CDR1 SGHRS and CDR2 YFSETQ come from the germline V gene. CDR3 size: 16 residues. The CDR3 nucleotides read TGCGCCAGCAGCCCGGGACTAGCGGGCCCTGCCTACGAGCAGTACTTC. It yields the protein CASSPGLAGPAYEQYF.

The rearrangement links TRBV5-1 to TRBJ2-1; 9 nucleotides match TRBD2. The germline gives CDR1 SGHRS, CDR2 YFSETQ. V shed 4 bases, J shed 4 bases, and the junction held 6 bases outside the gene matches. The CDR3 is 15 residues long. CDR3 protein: CASSPTSGRYNEQFF. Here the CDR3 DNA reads TGCGCCAGCAGCCCTACTAGCGGGCGTTACAATGAGCAGTTCTTC.

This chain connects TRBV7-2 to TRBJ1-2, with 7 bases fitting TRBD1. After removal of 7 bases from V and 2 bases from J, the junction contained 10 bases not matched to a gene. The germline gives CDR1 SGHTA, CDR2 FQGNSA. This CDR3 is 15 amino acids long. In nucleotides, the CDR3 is TGTGCCAGCATCCAACCCAGGACAGGCAACTATGGCTACACCTTC. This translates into CASIQPRTGNYGYTF.

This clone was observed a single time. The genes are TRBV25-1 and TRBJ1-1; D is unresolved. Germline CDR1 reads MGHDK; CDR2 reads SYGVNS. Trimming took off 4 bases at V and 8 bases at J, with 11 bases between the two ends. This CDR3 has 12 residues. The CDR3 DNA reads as TGTGCCAGCAGTGCAGCGGGTACAGAAGCTTTCTTT. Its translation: CASSAAGTEAFF.

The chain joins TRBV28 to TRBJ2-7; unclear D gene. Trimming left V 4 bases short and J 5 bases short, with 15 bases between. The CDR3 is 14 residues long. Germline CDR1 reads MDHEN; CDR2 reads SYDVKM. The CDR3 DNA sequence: TGTGCCAGCAGTTCCCCATACCCCCAGGACGAGCAGTACTTC. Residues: CASSSPYPQDEQYF.

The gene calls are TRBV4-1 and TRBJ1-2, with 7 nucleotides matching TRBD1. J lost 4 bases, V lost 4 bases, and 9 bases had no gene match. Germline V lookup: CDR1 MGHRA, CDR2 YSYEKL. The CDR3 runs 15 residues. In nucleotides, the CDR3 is TGCGCCAGCAGCCCAGGGACAGCTTCCTTCTATGGCTACACCTTC. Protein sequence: CASSPGTASFYGYTF.